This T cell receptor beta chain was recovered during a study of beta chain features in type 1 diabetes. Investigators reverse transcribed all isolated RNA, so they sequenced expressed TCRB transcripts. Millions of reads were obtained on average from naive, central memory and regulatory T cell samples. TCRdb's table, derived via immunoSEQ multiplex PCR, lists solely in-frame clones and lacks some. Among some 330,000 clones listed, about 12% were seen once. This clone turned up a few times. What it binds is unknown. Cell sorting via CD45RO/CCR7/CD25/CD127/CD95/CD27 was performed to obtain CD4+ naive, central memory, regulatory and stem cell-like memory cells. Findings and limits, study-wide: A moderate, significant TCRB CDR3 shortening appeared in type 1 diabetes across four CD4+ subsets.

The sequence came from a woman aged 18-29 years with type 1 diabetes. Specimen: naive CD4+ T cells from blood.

The CDR3 reads CASSGGTANTEAFF. The CDR3, as DNA: TGTGCCAGCAGCGGAGGGACGGCGAACACTGAAGCTTTCTTT. The chain joins TRBV6-1 to TRBJ1-1, with D maybe TRBD1 (5 bases). Trimming took 6 bases from V and 1 from J, leaving 12 bases between them. Germline CDR1 and CDR2: MNHNS and SASEGT. The CDR3 runs 14 residues.